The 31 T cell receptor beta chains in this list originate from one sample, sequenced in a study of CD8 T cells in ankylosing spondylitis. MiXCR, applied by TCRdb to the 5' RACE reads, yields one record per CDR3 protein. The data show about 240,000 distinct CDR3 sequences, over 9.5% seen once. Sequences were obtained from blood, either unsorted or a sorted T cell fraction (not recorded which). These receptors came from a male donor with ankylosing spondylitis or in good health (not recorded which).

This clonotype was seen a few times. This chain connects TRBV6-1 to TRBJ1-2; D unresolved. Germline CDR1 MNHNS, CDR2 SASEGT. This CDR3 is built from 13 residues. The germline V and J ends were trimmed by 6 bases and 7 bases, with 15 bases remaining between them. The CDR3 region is CASSGLGLAGYTF. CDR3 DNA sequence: TGTGCCAGCAGCGGACTTGGGTTAGCTGGCTACACCTTC.

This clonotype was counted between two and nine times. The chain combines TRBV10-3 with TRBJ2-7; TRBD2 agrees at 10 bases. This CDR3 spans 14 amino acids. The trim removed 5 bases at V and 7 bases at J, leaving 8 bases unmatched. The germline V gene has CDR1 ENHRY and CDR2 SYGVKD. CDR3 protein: CAISYSGGAREQYF. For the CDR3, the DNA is TGTGCCATCAGTTACAGCGGGGGGGCGAGGGAGCAGTACTTC.

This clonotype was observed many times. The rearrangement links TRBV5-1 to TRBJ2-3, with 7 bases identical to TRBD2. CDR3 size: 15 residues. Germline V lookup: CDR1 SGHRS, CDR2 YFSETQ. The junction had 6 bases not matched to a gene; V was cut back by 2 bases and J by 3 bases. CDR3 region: CASSLHGRKTDTQYF. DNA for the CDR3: TGCGCCAGCAGCTTACACGGGAGGAAAACAGATACGCAGTATTTT.

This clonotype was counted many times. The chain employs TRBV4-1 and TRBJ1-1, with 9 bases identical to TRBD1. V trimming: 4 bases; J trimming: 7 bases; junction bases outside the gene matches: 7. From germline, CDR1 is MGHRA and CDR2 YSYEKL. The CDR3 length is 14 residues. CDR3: CASSRVTGGGEAFF. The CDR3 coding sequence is TGCGCCAGCAGCCGGGTCACAGGGGGCGGTGAAGCTTTCTTT.

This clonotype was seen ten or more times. In DNA form, the CDR3 reads TGCAGTGCTACCGGGACTAGCGGGGAAGATACGCAGTATTTT. It specifies CSATGTSGEDTQYF. The chain uses TRBV20-1 and TRBJ2-3, with 13 bases matching TRBD2. Germline CDR1 is DFQATT and CDR2 is SNEGSKA (reference sequence). The length of the CDR3 is 14 residues. Losses at the gene ends were 4 bases for V and 5 bases for J; bases not matched to a gene: 3.

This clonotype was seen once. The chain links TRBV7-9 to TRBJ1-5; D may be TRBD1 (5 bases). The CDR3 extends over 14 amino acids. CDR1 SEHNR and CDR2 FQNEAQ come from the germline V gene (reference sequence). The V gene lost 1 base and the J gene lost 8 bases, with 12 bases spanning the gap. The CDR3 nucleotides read TGTGCCAGCAGCTTAGGTGCCAGGGAGGAGCCCCAGCATTTT. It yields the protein CASSLGAREEPQHF.

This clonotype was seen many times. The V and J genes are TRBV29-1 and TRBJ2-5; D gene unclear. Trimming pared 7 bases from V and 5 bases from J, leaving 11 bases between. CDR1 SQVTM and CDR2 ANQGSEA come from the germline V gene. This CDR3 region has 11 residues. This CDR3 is CSGYSGETQYF. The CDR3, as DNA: TGCAGCGGTTACTCCGGGGAGACCCAGTACTTC.

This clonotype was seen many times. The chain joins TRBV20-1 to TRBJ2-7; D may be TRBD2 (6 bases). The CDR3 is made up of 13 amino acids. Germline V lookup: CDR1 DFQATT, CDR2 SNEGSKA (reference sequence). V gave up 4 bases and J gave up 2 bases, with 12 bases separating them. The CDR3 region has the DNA TGCAGTGCTACCGGGACTTTCGCCTACGAGCAGTACTTC. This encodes CSATGTFAYEQYF.

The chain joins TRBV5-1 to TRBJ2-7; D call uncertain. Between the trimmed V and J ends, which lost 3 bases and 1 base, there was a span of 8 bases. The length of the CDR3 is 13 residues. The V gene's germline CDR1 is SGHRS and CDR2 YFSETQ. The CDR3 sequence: CASSSDGSYEQYF. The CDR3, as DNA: TGCGCCAGCAGCTCGGACGGGTCCTACGAGCAGTACTTC.

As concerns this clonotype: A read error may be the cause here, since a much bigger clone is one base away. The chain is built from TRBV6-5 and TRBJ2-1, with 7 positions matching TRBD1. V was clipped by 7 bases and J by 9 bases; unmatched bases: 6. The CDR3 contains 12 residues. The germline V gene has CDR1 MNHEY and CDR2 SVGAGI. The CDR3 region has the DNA TGTGCCAGCATCCACCCAGGGGGTGAGCAGTTCTTC. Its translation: CASIHPGGEQFF.

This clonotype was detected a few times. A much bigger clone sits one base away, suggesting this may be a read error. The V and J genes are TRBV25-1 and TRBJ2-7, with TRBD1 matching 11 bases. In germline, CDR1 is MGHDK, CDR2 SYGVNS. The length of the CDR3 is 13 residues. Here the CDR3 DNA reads TGTGTCAGCAGTGGACAGGGGGCTGGAGAGCAGTACTTC. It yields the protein CVSSGQGAGEQYF.

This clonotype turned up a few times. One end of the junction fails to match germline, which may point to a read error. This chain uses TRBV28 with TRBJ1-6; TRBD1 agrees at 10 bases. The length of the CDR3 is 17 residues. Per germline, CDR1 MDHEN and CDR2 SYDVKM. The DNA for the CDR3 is TGTGCCAGCAGTTTCTCAGACAGGGGGCAGTATAGTTCACCCCTCCACTTT. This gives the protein CASSFSDRGQYSSPLHF.

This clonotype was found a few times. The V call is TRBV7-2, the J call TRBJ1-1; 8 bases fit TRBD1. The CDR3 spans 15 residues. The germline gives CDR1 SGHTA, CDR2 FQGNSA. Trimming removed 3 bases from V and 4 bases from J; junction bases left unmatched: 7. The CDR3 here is CASSLAGGEGTEAFF. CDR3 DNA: TGTGCCAGCAGCTTGGCAGGGGGCGAGGGCACTGAAGCTTTCTTT.

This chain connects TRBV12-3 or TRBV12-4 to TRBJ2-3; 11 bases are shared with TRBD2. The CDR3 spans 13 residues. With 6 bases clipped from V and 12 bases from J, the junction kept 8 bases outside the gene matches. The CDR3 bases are TGTGCCAGCAGCGAACTAGCGGGAGCGGCTCAGTATTTT. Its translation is CASSELAGAAQYF.

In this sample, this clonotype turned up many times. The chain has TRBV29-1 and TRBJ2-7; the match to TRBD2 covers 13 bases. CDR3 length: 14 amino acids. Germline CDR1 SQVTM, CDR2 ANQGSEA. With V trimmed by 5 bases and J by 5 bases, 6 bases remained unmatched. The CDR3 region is CSVTRTSGSHEQYF. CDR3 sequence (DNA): TGCAGCGTTACCCGGACTAGCGGGAGCCACGAGCAGTACTTC.

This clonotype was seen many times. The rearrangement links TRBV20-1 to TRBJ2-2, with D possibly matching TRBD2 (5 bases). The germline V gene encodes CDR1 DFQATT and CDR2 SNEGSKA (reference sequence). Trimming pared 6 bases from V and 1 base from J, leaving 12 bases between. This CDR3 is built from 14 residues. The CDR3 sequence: CSATRTGNTGELFF. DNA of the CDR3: TGCAGTGCAACCCGGACTGGGAACACCGGGGAGCTGTTTTTT.

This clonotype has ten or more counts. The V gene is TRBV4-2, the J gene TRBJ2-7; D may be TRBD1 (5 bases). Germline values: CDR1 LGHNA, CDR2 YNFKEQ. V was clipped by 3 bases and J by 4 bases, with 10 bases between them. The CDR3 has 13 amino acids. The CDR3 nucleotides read TGTGCCAGCAGCCACAGGGTTGATTACGAGCAGTACTTC. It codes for CASSHRVDYEQYF.

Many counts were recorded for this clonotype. This CDR3 is CASRDGTGGNTIYF. CDR3 nucleotides: TGTGCCAGCAGGGACGGGACGGGCGGAAACACCATATATTTT. This chain links TRBV2 with TRBJ1-3; a weak D match, TRBD1 (5 bases). V gave up 6 bases and J gave up 4 bases, with 13 bases separating them. CDR1 is SNHLY and CDR2 is FYNNEI in the germline V gene. The CDR3 consists of 14 residues.

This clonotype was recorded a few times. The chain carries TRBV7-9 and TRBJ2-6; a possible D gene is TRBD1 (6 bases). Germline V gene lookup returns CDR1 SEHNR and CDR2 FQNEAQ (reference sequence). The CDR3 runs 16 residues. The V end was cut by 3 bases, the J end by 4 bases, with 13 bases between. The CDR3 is CASSLAQGRGANVLTF. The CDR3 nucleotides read TGTGCCAGCAGCTTGGCACAGGGTCGAGGGGCCAACGTCCTGACTTTC.

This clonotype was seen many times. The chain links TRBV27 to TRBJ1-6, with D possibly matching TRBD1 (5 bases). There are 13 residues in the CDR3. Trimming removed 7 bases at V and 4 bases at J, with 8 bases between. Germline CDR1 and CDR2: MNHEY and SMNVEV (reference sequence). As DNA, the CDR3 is TGTGCCAGCAATAGGGGTTATAATTCACCCCTCCACTTT. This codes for CASNRGYNSPLHF.

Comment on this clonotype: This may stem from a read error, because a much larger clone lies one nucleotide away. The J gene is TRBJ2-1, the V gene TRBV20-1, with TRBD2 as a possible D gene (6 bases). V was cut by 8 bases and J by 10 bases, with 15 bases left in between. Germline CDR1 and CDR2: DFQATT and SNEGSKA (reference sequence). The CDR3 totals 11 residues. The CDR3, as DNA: TGCAGTACTAAACAGGACTACGAGCAGTTCTTC. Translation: CSTKQDYEQFF.

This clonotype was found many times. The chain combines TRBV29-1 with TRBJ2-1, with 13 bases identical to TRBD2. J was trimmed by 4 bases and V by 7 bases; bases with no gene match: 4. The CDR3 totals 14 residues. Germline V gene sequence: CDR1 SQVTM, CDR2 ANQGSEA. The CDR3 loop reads CSGRLAGGYNEQFF. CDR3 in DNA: TGCAGCGGCCGACTAGCGGGAGGATACAATGAGCAGTTCTTC.

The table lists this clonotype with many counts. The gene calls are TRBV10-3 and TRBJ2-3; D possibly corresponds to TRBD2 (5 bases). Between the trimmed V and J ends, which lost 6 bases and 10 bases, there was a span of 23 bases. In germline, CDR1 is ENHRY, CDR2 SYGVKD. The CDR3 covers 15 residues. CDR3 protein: CAIRPGSVDISAQYF. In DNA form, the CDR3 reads TGTGCCATCAGACCGGGATCAGTAGATATTTCGGCGCAGTATTTT.

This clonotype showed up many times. The CDR3 here is CASSLVGGLDSPLHF. The CDR3 region has the DNA TGTGCCAGCAGTTTAGTTGGGGGTTTGGATTCACCCCTCCACTTT. V and J are TRBV12-3 or TRBV12-4 and TRBJ1-6; D is perhaps TRBD1 (5 bases). The CDR3 has 15 amino acids. The ends were cut back, 1 base at V and 8 bases at J, with 12 bases in the middle.

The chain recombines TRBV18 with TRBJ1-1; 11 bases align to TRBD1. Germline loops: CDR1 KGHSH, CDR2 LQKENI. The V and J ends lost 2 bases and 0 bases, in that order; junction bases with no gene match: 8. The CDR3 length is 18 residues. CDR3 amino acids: CASSPTGTGGIMNTEAFF. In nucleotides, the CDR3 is TGTGCCAGCTCACCAACCGGGACAGGGGGGATCATGAACACTGAAGCTTTCTTT.

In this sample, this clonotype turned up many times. The CDR3 nucleotides read TGCAGTGCTAGAGATACCGGGATACGAGAGACCCAGTACTTC. It translates to CSARDTGIRETQYF. The chain links TRBV20-1 to TRBJ2-5, with D maybe TRBD2 (5 bases). CDR3 length: 14 residues. V was pared by 0 bases and J by 4 bases, with 12 bases between. Germline CDR1 DFQATT, CDR2 SNEGSKA (reference sequence).

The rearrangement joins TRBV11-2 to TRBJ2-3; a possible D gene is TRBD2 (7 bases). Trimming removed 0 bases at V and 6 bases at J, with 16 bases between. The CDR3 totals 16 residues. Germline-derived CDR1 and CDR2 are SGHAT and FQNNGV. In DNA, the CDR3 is TGTGCCAGCAGCTTAGACGCCCCGGGGGGCCCCGATACGCAGTATTTT. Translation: CASSLDAPGGPDTQYF.

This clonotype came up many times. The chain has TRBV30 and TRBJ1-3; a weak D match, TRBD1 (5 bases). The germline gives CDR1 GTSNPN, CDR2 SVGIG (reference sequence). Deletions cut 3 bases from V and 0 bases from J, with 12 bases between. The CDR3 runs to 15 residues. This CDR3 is CAWSPADSSGNTIYF. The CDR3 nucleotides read TGTGCCTGGAGCCCCGCCGACAGCTCTGGAAACACCATATATTTT. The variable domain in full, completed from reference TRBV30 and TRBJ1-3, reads SQTIHQWPATLVQPVGSPLSLECTVEGTSNPNLYWYRQAAGRGLQLLFYSVGIGQISSEVPQNLSASRPQDRQFILSSKKLLLSDSGFYLCAWSPADSSGNTIYFGEGSWLTVV.

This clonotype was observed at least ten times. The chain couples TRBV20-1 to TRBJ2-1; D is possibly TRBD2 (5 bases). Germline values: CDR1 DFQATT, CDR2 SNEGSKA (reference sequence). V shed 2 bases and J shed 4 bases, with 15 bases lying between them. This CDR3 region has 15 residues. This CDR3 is CSARRSVAGYNEQFF. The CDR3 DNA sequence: TGCAGTGCTAGAAGGAGCGTTGCGGGTTACAATGAGCAGTTCTTC.

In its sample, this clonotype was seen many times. In nucleotides, the CDR3 is TGTGCCAGTAGTATAGATACAGGGGGCGCCTCCAAAAACATTCAGTACTTC. Translating gives CASSIDTGGASKNIQYF. This chain connects TRBV19 to TRBJ2-4; TRBD1 matches 9 bases. V lost 0 bases and J lost 2; bases outside the gene matches: 5. The CDR3 is 17 amino acids. CDR1 is LNHDA and CDR2 is SQIVND in the germline V gene (reference sequence).

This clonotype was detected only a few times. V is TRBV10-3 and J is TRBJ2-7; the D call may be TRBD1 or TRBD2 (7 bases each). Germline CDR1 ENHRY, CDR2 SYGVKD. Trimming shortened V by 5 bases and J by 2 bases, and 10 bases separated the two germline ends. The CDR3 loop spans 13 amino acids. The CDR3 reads CAISSGGAYEQYF. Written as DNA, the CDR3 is TGTGCCATCAGTTCAGGGGGGGCCTACGAGCAGTACTTC.